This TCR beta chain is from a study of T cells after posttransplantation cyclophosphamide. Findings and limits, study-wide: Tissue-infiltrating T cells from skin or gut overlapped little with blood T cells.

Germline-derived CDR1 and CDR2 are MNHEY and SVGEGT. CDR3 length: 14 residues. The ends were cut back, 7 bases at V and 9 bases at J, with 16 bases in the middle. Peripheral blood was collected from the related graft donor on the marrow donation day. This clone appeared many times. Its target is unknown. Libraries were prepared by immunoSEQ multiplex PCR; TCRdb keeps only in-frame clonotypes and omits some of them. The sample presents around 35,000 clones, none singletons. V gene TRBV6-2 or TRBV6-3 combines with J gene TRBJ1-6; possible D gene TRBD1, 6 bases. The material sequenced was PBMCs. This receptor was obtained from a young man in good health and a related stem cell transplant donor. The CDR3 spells CASTRGAVFSPLHF. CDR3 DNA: TGTGCCAGCACCAGGGGCGCCGTTTTTTCACCCCTCCACTTT.